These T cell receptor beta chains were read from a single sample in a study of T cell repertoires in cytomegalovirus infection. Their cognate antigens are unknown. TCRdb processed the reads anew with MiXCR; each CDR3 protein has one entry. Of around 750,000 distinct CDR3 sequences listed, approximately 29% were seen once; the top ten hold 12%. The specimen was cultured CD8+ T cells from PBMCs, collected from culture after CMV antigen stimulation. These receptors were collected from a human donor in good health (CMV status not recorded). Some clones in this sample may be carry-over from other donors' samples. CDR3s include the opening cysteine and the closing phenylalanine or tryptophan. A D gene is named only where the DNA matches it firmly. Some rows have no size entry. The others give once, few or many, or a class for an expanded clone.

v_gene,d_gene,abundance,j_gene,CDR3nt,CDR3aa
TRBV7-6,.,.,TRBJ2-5,TGTGCCAGCAGCACAACTGGGGGTTTCCTATCCGAGACCCAGTACTTC,CASSTTGGFLSETQYF
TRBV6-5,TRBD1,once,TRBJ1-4,TGTGTCAGCAAAGCTAATACAGGGGGCGTCTATGAAAAACTGTTTTTT,CVSKANTGGVYEKLFF
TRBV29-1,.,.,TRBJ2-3,TGCAGCACAGCAGGGGCCAACACAGATACGCAGTATTTT,CSTAGANTDTQYF
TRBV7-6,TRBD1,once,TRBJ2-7,TGTGCCAGCAGCTTGACAGGGGGCGGCTGGTACGAGCAGTACTTC,CASSLTGGGWYEQYF
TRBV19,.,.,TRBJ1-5,TGTGCCAGTAGTATCCGGACAGAGACCATTCAGCCCCAGCATTTT,CASSIRTETIQPQHF
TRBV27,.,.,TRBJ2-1,TGTGCCAGCAGTGCACGGATTGCCTACAATGAGCAGTTCTTC,CASSARIAYNEQFF
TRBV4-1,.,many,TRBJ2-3,TGCGCCAGCAGCCAAGATGGAGCTTCCGTGTATTTT,CASSQDGASVYF
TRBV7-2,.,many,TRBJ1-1,TGTGCCAGCAGCTTGGGGAGGCTGAACACTGAAGCTTTCTTT,CASSLGRLNTEAFF
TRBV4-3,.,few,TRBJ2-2,TGCGCCAGCAGCCAGGCGGACAAGAACACCGGGGAGCTGTTTTTT,CASSQADKNTGELFF
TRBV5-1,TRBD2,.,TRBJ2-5,TGCGCCAGCAGCTCTACTAGCGGGGGTGGAAAGACCCAGTACTTC,CASSSTSGGGKTQYF
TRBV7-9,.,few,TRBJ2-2,TGTGCCAGCGGCGACACCCCCGGGGAGCTGTTTTTT,CASGDTPGELFF
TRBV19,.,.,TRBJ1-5,TGTGCCAGTAGTATAGGGTTTCAGCCCCAGCATTTT,CASSIGFQPQHF
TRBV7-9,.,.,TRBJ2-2,TGTGCCAGCAGCTCCGGACAGAGAGGGCCGGCCGGGGAGCTGTTTTTT,CASSSGQRGPAGELFF
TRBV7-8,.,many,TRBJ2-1,TGTGCCAGCAGCTTAGCTGGTATCTTAGGTTTCTCCTACAATGAGCAGTTCTTC,CASSLAGILGFSYNEQFF
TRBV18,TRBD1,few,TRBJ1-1,TGTGCCAGCTCACCCTGGGACAGGGGGCCGGGTACTGAAGCTTTCTTT,CASSPWDRGPGTEAFF
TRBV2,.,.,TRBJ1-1,TGTGCCAGCAGGGGGGAACAAGGGGGGTTCATGAACACTGAAGCTTTCTTT,CASRGEQGGFMNTEAFF
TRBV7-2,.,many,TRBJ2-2,TGTGCCAGCAGCTTGTGGAGGGGCCCCAACACCGGGGAGCTGTTTTTT,CASSLWRGPNTGELFF
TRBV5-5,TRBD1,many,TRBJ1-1,TGTGCCAGCAGCTTGGTGGACAGGGTGTCTGAAGCTTTCTTT,CASSLVDRVSEAFF
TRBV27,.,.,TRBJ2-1,TGTGCCAGCAGCCTATTATGGACACAAACGAATGAGCAGTTCTTC,CASSLLWTQTNEQFF
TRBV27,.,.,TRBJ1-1,TGTGCCAGCAGTTTATGGAGGAACGCTGAAGCTTTCTTT,CASSLWRNAEAFF